Shown below are 12 T cell receptor beta chains from a single sample sequenced in a study of cytomegalovirus exposure and HLA in healthy donors. A multiplex PCR was run with 60 Vbeta primers and 13 Jbeta primers. Profiling relied on immunoSEQ multiplex PCR, and the TCRdb table lists in-frame clones only, not all of them. The table records roughly 180,000 clones, about 79% of them present only once. Input material: PBMCs. The source is a man aged 18-30 years in good health and CMV-seronegative.

The chain joins TRBV5-6 to TRBJ2-5, with TRBD1 matching 7 bases. This CDR3 has 14 residues. V shed 2 bases and J 2 bases; nucleotides not matched to a gene: 3. Germline V CDR1 and CDR2: SGHDT, YYEEEE. The CDR3 nucleotides read TGTGCCAGCAGCTTTGGGACAGCACAAGAGACCCAGTACTTC. This translates into CASSFGTAQETQYF.

The chain employs TRBV7-9 and TRBJ2-7, with D perhaps TRBD1 (7 bases). V shed 0 bases and J shed 6 bases, with 9 bases lying between them. Germline V lookup: CDR1 SEHNR, CDR2 FQNEAQ (reference sequence). The CDR3 loop spans 13 amino acids. CDR3 amino acids: CASSLAQGGEQYF. CDR3 nucleotide sequence: TGTGCCAGCAGCTTAGCCCAGGGGGGCGAGCAGTACTTC. The entire variable domain, with the rest obtained from reference TRBV7-9 and TRBJ2-7, is as follows: DTGVSQNPRHKITKRGQNVTFRCDPISEHNRLYWYRQTLGQGPEFLTYFQNEAQLEKSRLLSDRFSAERPKGSFSTLEIQRTEQGDSAMYLCASSLAQGGEQYFGPGTRLTVT.

The chain recombines TRBV5-1 with TRBJ2-7, with TRBD2 matching 9 bases. Germline V gene sequence: CDR1 SGHRS, CDR2 YFSETQ. V trimming: 0 bases; J trimming: 5 bases; junction bases outside the gene matches: 6. This CDR3 comprises 15 residues. The CDR3 is CASSLDSGSGNEQYF. CDR3 sequence (DNA): TGCGCCAGCAGCTTGGATAGCGGGAGTGGGAACGAGCAGTACTTC. Full variable domain (outside the CDR3, taken from reference TRBV5-1 and TRBJ2-7): KAGVTQTPRYLIKTRGQQVTLSCSPISGHRSVSWYQQTPGQGLQFLFEYFSETQRNKGNFPGRFSGRQFSNSRSEMNVSTLELGDSALYLCASSLDSGSGNEQYFGPGTRLTVT.

This chain uses TRBV5-1 with TRBJ2-7, with 10 bases matching TRBD1. This CDR3 is 15 amino acids long. V was clipped by 2 bases and J by 5 bases; unmatched bases: 7. CDR1 and CDR2 (germline): SGHRS, YFSETQ. Here the CDR3 DNA reads TGCGCCAGCAGCTTTGGGGGACAGGGGTTCGACGAGCAGTACTTC. Translating gives CASSFGGQGFDEQYF.

This clone was counted a few times. The rearrangement uses TRBV18 and TRBJ1-1, with D possibly being TRBD1 (5 bases). CDR3 length: 14 amino acids. Trimming took 3 bases from V and 4 from J, leaving 12 bases between them. Germline V gene sequence: CDR1 KGHSH, CDR2 LQKENI. The DNA for the CDR3 is TGTGCCAGCTCACCGCAGGGTATCGGCACTGAAGCTTTCTTT. Translation: CASSPQGIGTEAFF.

In this sample, this clone turned up a few times. The V and J genes are TRBV29-1 and TRBJ2-7; D gene unclear. This CDR3 is 13 amino acids long. Germline CDR1 is SQVTM and CDR2 is ANQGSEA. Trimming took off 5 bases at V and 0 bases at J, with 11 bases between the two ends. The CDR3 nucleotides are TGCAGCGTTCATCAGAAGTACTCCTACGAGCAGTACTTC. Protein product: CSVHQKYSYEQYF.

This clone has more than one count but fewer than ten. This sequence joins TRBV10-3 and TRBJ1-1; perhaps TRBD1 as D (5 bases). V lost 5 bases and J 3 bases, leaving 16 bases between the germline ends. The CDR3 extends over 15 amino acids. CDR1 is ENHRY, CDR2 SYGVKD, per germline. The CDR3 region has the DNA TGTGCCATCAGTAGCTCGGGCAGGGCTGACACTGAAGCTTTCTTT. This translates into CAISSSGRADTEAFF.

CDR3 DNA: TGTGCCAGCAGCTTATCTGGCACCCACTACGAGCAGTACTTC. Protein product: CASSLSGTHYEQYF. The chain couples TRBV7-9 to TRBJ2-7; D is ambiguous. Trimming pared 2 bases from V and 3 bases from J, leaving 11 bases between. CDR1 and CDR2 from the germline V gene are SEHNR and FQNEAQ (reference sequence). The CDR3 sequence is 14 residues long.

This rearrangement joins TRBV7-6 to TRBJ2-3; D possibly corresponds to TRBD2 (5 bases). The CDR3 is 15 residues long. Germline assignment: CDR1 SGHVS and CDR2 FNYEAQ. The V and J ends lost 6 bases and 0 bases respectively, with 13 bases between them. CDR3 sequence: CASSGIRGSTDTQYF. CDR3 DNA sequence: TGTGCCAGCAGTGGAATCCGCGGGAGCACAGATACGCAGTATTTT.

V gene TRBV4-2 combines with J gene TRBJ2-7, with 10 nucleotides matching TRBD2. The CDR3 has 18 amino acids. J gave up 3 bases and V 0 bases, and 11 bases lay outside the gene matches. Per germline, CDR1 LGHNA and CDR2 YNFKEQ. This chain's CDR3 is CASSQEESGRAENYEQYF. CDR3 DNA sequence: TGTGCCAGCAGCCAAGAAGAGAGCGGGAGGGCCGAAAACTACGAGCAGTACTTC.

The chain couples TRBV2 to TRBJ2-5, with D tentatively TRBD2 (6 bases). Germline V gene sequence: CDR1 SNHLY, CDR2 FYNNEI. This CDR3 has 13 residues. V was trimmed by 8 bases and J by 4 bases, leaving 14 bases between them. The CDR3 sequence: CASPGLRGETQYF. CDR3 DNA: TGTGCCAGCCCGGGACTCCGGGGAGAGACCCAGTACTTC.

The chain carries TRBV7-6 and TRBJ2-1; maybe TRBD2 (6 bases). The V end was cut by 5 bases, the J end by 3 bases, with 14 bases between. This CDR3 has 15 amino acids. The germline V gene encodes CDR1 SGHVS and CDR2 FNYEAQ. The CDR3 bases are TGTGCCAGCAGCCCTGGGGCGGGGAGCTACAATGAGCAGTTCTTC. It specifies CASSPGAGSYNEQFF.